This T cell receptor beta chain was identified in a study of T cell responses to AZD1222 COVID-19 vaccine. CDR1 MDHEN and CDR2 SYDVKM come from the germline V gene. The CDR3 totals 13 residues. V lost 3 bases and J lost 3, with 9 bases in between. A note on this clone: Antigen specificity is unknown.

Study findings and constraints: Two AZD1222 doses significantly raised spike-specific TCR breadth and depth over controls. Only a handful of people who got AZD1222 tested seropositive at baseline.

Some clones are missing from TCRdb's copy, which holds only in-frame ones; the method was immunoSEQ multiplex PCR. Seen here are about 180,000 clones, roughly 91% observed once, and the top ten hold around 0.93%. This material consisted of peripheral blood, taken 28 days after the second dose of the MenACWY control vaccine. This chain links TRBV28 with TRBJ2-7; D remains unclear. The sequence was obtained from an adult who received the MenACWY meningococcal vaccine as a control. CDR3 loop: CASSFPPGYEQYF. CDR3 coding DNA: TGTGCCAGCAGTTTTCCCCCAGGCTACGAGCAGTACTTC. Full variable domain (outside the CDR3, taken from reference TRBV28 and TRBJ2-7): DVKVTQSSRYLVKRTGEKVFLECVQDMDHENMFWYRQDPGLGLRLIYFSYDVKMKEKGDIPEGYSVSREKKERFSLILESASTNQTSMYLCASSFPPGYEQYFGPGTRLTVT.